These 28 T cell receptor beta chains came from one sample sequenced in a study of human T cells and chemical hapten exposure. Specified time point: pre-sensitization, week 0. As to treatment: therapeutic diphenylcyclopropenone sensitization with weekly scalp DPC. In TCRdb, the RACE reads were re-called with MiXCR into one record per CDR3 protein. The sample carries more than 300,000 distinct CDR3 sequences, 4.5% to 7% recorded once. Sequences were derived from whole blood, sampled in connection with sensitization to the hapten diphenylcyclopropenone (DPC). These TCRs come from a woman between 18 and 29 years old with alopecia areata. Some clones in this sample may be carry-over from other donors' samples.

This chain joins TRBV7-2 and TRBJ2-2; D not resolved. V shed 6 bases and J shed 0 bases, with 11 bases lying between them. The CDR3 length is 15 residues. CDR1 and CDR2 (germline): SGHTA, FQGNSA. This chain's CDR3 is CASRIGTPNTGELFF. The CDR3 nucleotides read TGTGCCAGCAGAATAGGAACCCCGAACACCGGGGAGCTGTTTTTT.

This clonotype was recorded many times. The chain couples TRBV5-1 to TRBJ2-3; D possibly corresponds to TRBD2 (5 bases). The CDR3 totals 15 residues. The germline gives CDR1 SGHRS, CDR2 YFSETQ. With 4 bases removed from V and 7 bases from J, the gap between germline ends came to 19 bases. CDR3 sequence: CASSPPRANVNTQYF. The DNA of the CDR3 is TGCGCCAGCAGCCCCCCGCGGGCTAACGTTAATACGCAGTATTTT.

V is TRBV6-5 and J is TRBJ1-1; 7 bases align to TRBD1. The germline V gene encodes CDR1 MNHEY and CDR2 SVGAGI. The length of the CDR3 is 15 residues. The J segment lost 0 bases and the V segment lost 4 bases, leaving 5 bases of the junction unmatched. The CDR3 reads CASSSTGTVNTEAFF. In DNA form, the CDR3 reads TGTGCCAGCAGTTCCACCGGGACAGTGAACACTGAAGCTTTCTTT.

This clonotype was observed at least ten times. The genes are TRBV7-3 and TRBJ1-2; D gene ambiguous. The CDR3 totals 14 residues. V lost 5 bases, J lost 2 bases, and 12 bases lay in between. Germline CDR1 is SGHTA and CDR2 is FQGTGA. CDR3 sequence: CASSGDRTNYGYTF. The CDR3 DNA sequence: TGTGCCAGCAGCGGGGATCGTACCAACTATGGCTACACCTTC.

This clonotype has ten or more counts. J is TRBJ1-6 and V is TRBV7-2; no firm D call. CDR1 and CDR2 from the germline V gene are SGHTA and FQGNSA. This CDR3 has 13 amino acids. V dropped 5 bases and J dropped 6 bases, with 8 bases sitting between them. CDR3 nucleotides: TGTGCCAGCAGCCCTTCCCCTAATTCACCCCTCCACTTT. Its translation: CASSPSPNSPLHF.

This clonotype was seen more than once but under ten times. The chain combines TRBV27 with TRBJ1-5; TRBD1 matches at 9 bases. CDR3 length equals 15 residues. The germline V gene has CDR1 MNHEY and CDR2 SMNVEV (reference sequence). V lost 1 base and J lost 4; bases outside the gene matches: 2. CDR3 sequence (DNA): TGTGCCAGCAGTTTATTGGGGACAGGGAATCAGCCCCAGCATTTT. Translating gives CASSLLGTGNQPQHF.

This clonotype was seen more than once but under ten times. The chain joins TRBV25-1 to TRBJ1-1; D unclear. This CDR3 has 11 amino acids. Trimming took off 5 bases at V and 4 bases at J, with 5 bases between the two ends. Germline lookup yields CDR1 MGHDK and CDR2 SYGVNS. The CDR3 loop is CASSPLTEAFF. In DNA, the CDR3 is TGTGCCAGCAGTCCCCTCACTGAAGCTTTCTTT.

The table lists this clonotype with a few counts. The chain employs TRBV20-1 and TRBJ2-3, with a possible D match to TRBD1 (6 bases). The CDR3 contains 13 residues. V shed 5 bases and J shed 2 bases, with 11 bases lying between them. Germline V gene lookup returns CDR1 DFQATT and CDR2 SNEGSKA (reference sequence). CDR3 in DNA: TGCAGTGCTCCGGACAGTTACACAGATACGCAGTATTTT. Protein sequence: CSAPDSYTDTQYF.

This clonotype was seen many times. The CDR3 nucleotides read TGCAGTGCTAGCTCCTCGACCTCAGGAAAGAGAGCTTTCTTT. The encoded protein is CSASSSTSGKRAFF. This chain joins TRBV20-1 and TRBJ1-1; D is unresolved. This CDR3 contains 14 residues. The V gene's germline CDR1 is DFQATT and CDR2 SNEGSKA (reference sequence). Trimming cost V 3 bases and J 10 bases, with 21 bases left between them.

This clonotype came up a few times. CDR3 in DNA: TGTGCCAGCAGTTTAAGTGAAGCGGGAGACACAGATACGCAGTATTTT. Translation gives CASSLSEAGDTDTQYF. The V and J genes are TRBV12-3 or TRBV12-4 and TRBJ2-3; TRBD2 matches 8 bases. V was pared by 2 bases and J by 2 bases, with 6 bases of the junction left unmatched. The CDR3 runs 16 residues.

This clonotype was detected ten times or more. The rearrangement links TRBV6-5 to TRBJ1-1; D not certain. The CDR3 runs 15 residues. V lost 7 bases, J lost 4 bases, and 19 bases lay in between. Germline V gene lookup returns CDR1 MNHEY and CDR2 SVGAGI. CDR3 residues: CASKVGVRGSTEAFF. The CDR3 DNA is TGTGCCAGCAAGGTCGGCGTACGGGGATCCACTGAAGCTTTCTTT.

This clonotype turned up a few times. The genes are TRBV7-9 and TRBJ2-5; 8 bases map to TRBD1. The CDR3 is 15 amino acids. V shed 4 bases and J 9 bases; nucleotides not matched to a gene: 13. Germline V gene data show CDR1 as SEHNR and CDR2 as FQNEAQ (reference sequence). The CDR3 region is CASSSRTGLKMAQYF. CDR3 DNA sequence: TGTGCCAGCAGCTCCAGGACAGGGCTAAAGATGGCCCAGTACTTC.

This sequence joins TRBV11-2 and TRBJ2-4, with D uncertain. The CDR3 totals 13 residues. V dropped 0 bases and J dropped 9 bases, with 9 bases sitting between them. Germline assignment: CDR1 SGHAT and CDR2 FQNNGV. CDR3: CASSLDSGSIQYF. The CDR3 nucleotides are TGTGCCAGCAGCTTAGATTCAGGTTCCATTCAGTACTTC.

The chain uses TRBV7-9 and TRBJ2-3; 7 bases are shared with TRBD1. V was clipped by 5 bases and J by 0 bases; unmatched bases: 5. The CDR3 is 15 amino acids. Germline loops: CDR1 SEHNR, CDR2 FQNEAQ (reference sequence). The DNA of the CDR3 is TGTGCCAGCAGCCAAAGGGGGCGGAGCACAGATACGCAGTATTTT. Its translation is CASSQRGRSTDTQYF.

This clonotype was counted at least ten times. V and J are TRBV2 and TRBJ1-4; no firm D call. In germline, CDR1 is SNHLY, CDR2 FYNNEI. The CDR3 runs 14 residues. Trimming pared 3 bases from V and 8 bases from J, leaving 13 bases between. CDR3 DNA: TGTGCCAGCAGTGAGCGCCGGGAGGACGAAAAACTGTTTTTT. Translated: CASSERREDEKLFF. The full variable domain, its missing parts supplied by reference TRBV2 and TRBJ1-4, is EPEVTQTPSHQVTQMGQEVILRCVPISNHLYFYWYRQILGQKVEFLVSFYNNEISEKSEIFDDQFSVERPDGSNFTLKIRSTKLEDSAMYFCASSERREDEKLFFGSGTQLSVL.

This clonotype has more than one count but fewer than ten. This rearrangement joins TRBV25-1 to TRBJ2-3; tentatively, D is TRBD1 (6 bases). V lost 2 bases, J lost 1 base, and 10 bases lay in between. The CDR3 is made up of 15 amino acids. CDR1 MGHDK and CDR2 SYGVNS come from the germline V gene. CDR3 sequence reads: CASSEAGVGTDTQYF. The CDR3 region has the DNA TGTGCCAGCAGTGAAGCAGGGGTTGGCACAGATACGCAGTATTTT.

The chain joins TRBV6-5 to TRBJ2-1; D may be TRBD1 or TRBD2 (5 bases each). V lost 8 bases, J lost 9 bases, and 17 bases lay in between. Looked up from germline, CDR1 is MNHEY and CDR2 is SVGAGI. The CDR3 has 13 residues. The CDR3 nucleotides read TGTGCCAGCGGACGGGGCCGGTCAGGTGAGCAGTTCTTC. Translated, it gives CASGRGRSGEQFF.

The rearrangement links TRBV7-2 to TRBJ2-3; possible D gene TRBD1, 6 bases. Germline V gene sequence: CDR1 SGHTA, CDR2 FQGNSA. Trimming stripped 5 bases from V and 0 bases from J, with 15 bases between. The CDR3 has 16 residues. DNA for the CDR3: TGTGCCAGCAGCCGGGACACCCCCTTTAGCACAGATACGCAGTATTTT. Translation: CASSRDTPFSTDTQYF.

The chain joins TRBV4-1 to TRBJ2-7; 9 bases align to TRBD2. With 4 bases clipped from V and 2 bases from J, the junction kept 9 bases outside the gene matches. Germline values: CDR1 MGHRA, CDR2 YSYEKL. This CDR3 contains 16 residues. The CDR3 here is CASSREAGGPTYEQYF. In DNA, the CDR3 is TGCGCCAGCAGCCGAGAAGCGGGGGGTCCCACCTACGAGCAGTACTTC.

This clonotype occurred many times. CDR3 residues: CASSVGGTASNQPQHF. The CDR3 nucleotides read TGTGCCAGCAGCGTAGGCGGGACAGCTAGCAATCAGCCCCAGCATTTT. The genes are TRBV9 and TRBJ1-5; 7 positions agree with TRBD1. This CDR3 contains 16 residues. Germline V lookup: CDR1 SGDLS, CDR2 YYNGEE. The junction had 3 bases not matched to a gene; V was cut back by 0 bases and J by 0 bases.

The table lists this clonotype with a few counts. The J gene is TRBJ1-4, the V gene TRBV12-3 or TRBV12-4; D not resolved. Trimming removed 6 bases from V and 6 bases from J, with 14 bases in between. The CDR3 covers 14 residues. The CDR3 sequence: CASRPEGEDEKLFF. CDR3 nucleotides: TGTGCCAGCAGACCGGAAGGAGAGGATGAAAAACTGTTTTTT.

This clonotype appeared many times. The genes are TRBV5-1 and TRBJ1-2; D may be TRBD1 (5 bases). The CDR3 runs to 16 residues. Trimming stripped 0 bases from V and 0 bases from J, with 12 bases between. The germline V gene has CDR1 SGHRS and CDR2 YFSETQ. The CDR3 spells CASSLVEGTTNYGYTF. The CDR3 DNA sequence: TGCGCCAGCAGCTTGGTCGAGGGGACCACTAACTATGGCTACACCTTC.

This clonotype has at least ten counts. The rearrangement uses TRBV5-6 and TRBJ1-5, with D perhaps matching TRBD1 (5 bases). V lost 0 bases to trimming and J lost 0 bases, with 7 bases between them. CDR3 length equals 15 residues. Germline CDR1 is SGHDT and CDR2 is YYEEEE. CDR3 protein: CASSLGGTSNQPQHF. The CDR3 region has the DNA TGTGCCAGCAGCTTGGGGGGGACTAGCAATCAGCCCCAGCATTTT.

The rearrangement joins TRBV5-5 to TRBJ1-5; 7 positions agree with TRBD1. The germline V gene has CDR1 SGHKS and CDR2 YYEKEE (reference sequence). CDR3 length: 14 residues. The V gene end was trimmed by 0 bases and the J gene end by 4 bases; junction bases not matched to a gene: 1. CDR3 amino acids: CASSLATGNQPQHF. In nucleotides, the CDR3 is TGTGCCAGCAGCTTGGCGACAGGGAATCAGCCCCAGCATTTT.

In this sample, this clonotype turned up many times. The V gene is TRBV28, the J gene TRBJ2-7, with D possibly being TRBD1 or TRBD2 (6 bases each). In germline, CDR1 is MDHEN, CDR2 SYDVKM. The CDR3 covers 17 residues. Trimming took off 6 bases at V and 2 bases at J, with 23 bases between the two ends. The CDR3 reads CASSTLLGTGAAYEQYF. CDR3 nucleotide sequence: TGTGCCAGCAGCACCCTGTTAGGAACGGGGGCCGCCTACGAGCAGTACTTC.

This clonotype was counted at least ten times. V is TRBV7-9 and J is TRBJ2-3; D remains ambiguous. V gave up 5 bases and J gave up 6 bases, with 12 bases separating them. The germline CDR1 and CDR2 sequences are SEHNR and FQNEAQ (reference sequence). The CDR3 length is 13 residues. The CDR3: CASSNPPGDTQYF. The CDR3 nucleotides are TGTGCCAGCAGCAATCCCCCCGGGGATACGCAGTATTTT.

This clonotype was counted ten times or more. This chain joins TRBV6-2 or TRBV6-3 and TRBJ1-1; unclear D gene. Germline V gene data show CDR1 as MNHEY and CDR2 as SVGEGT. V gave up 9 bases and J gave up 5 bases, with 19 bases separating them. This CDR3 has 14 amino acids. The CDR3 is CASDLTGRPTEAFF. The CDR3 DNA is TGTGCCAGTGACCTGACCGGGAGGCCAACTGAAGCTTTCTTT.

The chain couples TRBV20-1 to TRBJ2-7, with 9 bases matching TRBD1. CDR1 DFQATT and CDR2 SNEGSKA come from the germline V gene (reference sequence). V gave up 3 bases and J gave up 4 bases; unmatched junction bases: 7. The CDR3 runs 14 residues. This CDR3 is CSARGGQGEYEQYF. The CDR3 DNA reads TGCAGTGCTAGGGGGGGACAGGGAGAGTACGAGCAGTACTTC.